Below, one T cell receptor beta chain is given with its context. Via MiXCR, TCRdb re-called the 5' RACE reads, giving one row per CDR3 protein. The sample has roughly 100,000 distinct CDR3 sequences; 7% to 9% are singletons. Germline V gives CDR1 DFQATT, CDR2 SNEGSKA (reference sequence). V was clipped by 6 bases and J by 5 bases; unmatched bases: 7. This CDR3 is built from 13 residues. These data are taken from a study of spatial heterogeneity in lung cancer. The time point denotes: sample taken at primary tumor resection. From tumor, nontumor lung or frozen PBMC, whole RNA was taken unsorted for sequencing.

The receptor's source is a male donor with early-stage non-small cell lung cancer. The sequencing used PBMCs, collected at surgery. The V gene is TRBV20-1, the J gene TRBJ2-3; 8 nucleotides match TRBD2. The CDR3 sequence is CSATGTRGDTQYF. The CDR3 DNA sequence: TGCAGTGCCACCGGGACTAGGGGAGATACGCAGTATTTT.